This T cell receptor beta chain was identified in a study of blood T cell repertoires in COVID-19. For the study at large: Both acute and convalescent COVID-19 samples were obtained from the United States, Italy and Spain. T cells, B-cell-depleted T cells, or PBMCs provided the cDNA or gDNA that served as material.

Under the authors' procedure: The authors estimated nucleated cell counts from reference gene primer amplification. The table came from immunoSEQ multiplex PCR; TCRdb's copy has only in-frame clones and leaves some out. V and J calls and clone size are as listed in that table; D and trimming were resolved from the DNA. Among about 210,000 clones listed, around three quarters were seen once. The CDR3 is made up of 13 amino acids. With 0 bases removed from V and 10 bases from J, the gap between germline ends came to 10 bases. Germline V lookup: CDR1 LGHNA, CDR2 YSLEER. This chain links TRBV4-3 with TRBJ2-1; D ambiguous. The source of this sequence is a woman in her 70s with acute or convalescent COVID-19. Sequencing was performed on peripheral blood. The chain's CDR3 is CASSQDLRYEQFF. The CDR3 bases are TGCGCCAGCAGCCAAGATCTCAGGTACGAGCAGTTCTTC.